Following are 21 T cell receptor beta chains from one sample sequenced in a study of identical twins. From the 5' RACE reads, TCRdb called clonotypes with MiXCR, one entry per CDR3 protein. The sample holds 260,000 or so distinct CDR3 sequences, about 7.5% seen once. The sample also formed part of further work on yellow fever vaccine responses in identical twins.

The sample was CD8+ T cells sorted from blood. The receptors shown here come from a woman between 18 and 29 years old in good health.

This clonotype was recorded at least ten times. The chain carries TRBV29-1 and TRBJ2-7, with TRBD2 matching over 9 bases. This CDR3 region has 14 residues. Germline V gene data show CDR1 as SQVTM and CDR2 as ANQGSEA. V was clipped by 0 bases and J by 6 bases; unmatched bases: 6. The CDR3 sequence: CSVEEPGTSFEQYF. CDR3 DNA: TGCAGCGTTGAAGAACCCGGGACTAGCTTCGAGCAGTACTTC.

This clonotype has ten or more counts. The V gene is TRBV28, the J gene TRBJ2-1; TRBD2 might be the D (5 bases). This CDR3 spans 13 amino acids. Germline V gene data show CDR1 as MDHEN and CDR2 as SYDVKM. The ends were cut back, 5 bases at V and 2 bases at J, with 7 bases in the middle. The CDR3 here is CASSSGAYNEQFF. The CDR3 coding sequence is TGTGCCAGCAGTAGCGGCGCCTACAATGAGCAGTTCTTC.

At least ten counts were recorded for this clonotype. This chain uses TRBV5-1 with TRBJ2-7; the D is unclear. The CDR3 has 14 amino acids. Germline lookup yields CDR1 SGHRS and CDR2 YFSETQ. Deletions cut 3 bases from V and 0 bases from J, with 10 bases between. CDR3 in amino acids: CASSSRTASYEQYF. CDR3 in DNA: TGCGCCAGCAGCTCCCGGACCGCCTCCTACGAGCAGTACTTC.

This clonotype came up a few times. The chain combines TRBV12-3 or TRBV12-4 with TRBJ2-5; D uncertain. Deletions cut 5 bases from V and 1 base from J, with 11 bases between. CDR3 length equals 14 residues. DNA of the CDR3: TGTGCCAGCAGTCCGACCGAGTCCCAAGAGACCCAGTACTTC. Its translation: CASSPTESQETQYF.

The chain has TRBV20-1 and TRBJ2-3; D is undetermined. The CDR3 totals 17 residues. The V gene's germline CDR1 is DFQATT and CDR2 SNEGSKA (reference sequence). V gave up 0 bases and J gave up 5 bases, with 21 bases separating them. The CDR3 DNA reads TGCAGTGCTAGAGATATAAGGCTTTCCATAATTCGAGATACGCAGTATTTT. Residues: CSARDIRLSIIRDTQYF.

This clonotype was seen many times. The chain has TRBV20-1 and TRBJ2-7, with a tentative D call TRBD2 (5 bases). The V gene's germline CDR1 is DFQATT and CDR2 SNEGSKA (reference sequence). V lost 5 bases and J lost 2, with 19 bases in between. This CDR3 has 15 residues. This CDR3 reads CSALILAGETYEQYF. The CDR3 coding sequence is TGCAGTGCTCTGATTCTAGCAGGTGAAACCTACGAGCAGTACTTC.

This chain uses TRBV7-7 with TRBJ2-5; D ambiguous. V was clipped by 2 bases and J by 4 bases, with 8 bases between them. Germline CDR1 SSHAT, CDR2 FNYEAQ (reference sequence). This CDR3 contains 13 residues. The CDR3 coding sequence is TGTGCCAGCAGCTTATACGGCCTAGAGACCCAGTACTTC. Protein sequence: CASSLYGLETQYF. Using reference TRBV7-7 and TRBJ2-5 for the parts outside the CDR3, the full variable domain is GAGVSQSPRYKVTKRGQDVTLRCDPISSHATLYWYQQALGQGPEFLTYFNYEAQPDKSGLPSDRFSAERPEGSISTLTIQRTEQRDSAMYRCASSLYGLETQYFGPGTRLLVL.

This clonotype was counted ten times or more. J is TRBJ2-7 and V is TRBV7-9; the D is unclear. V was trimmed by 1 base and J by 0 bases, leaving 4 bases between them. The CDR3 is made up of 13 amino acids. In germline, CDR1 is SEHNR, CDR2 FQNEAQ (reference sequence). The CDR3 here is CASSLDSSYEQYV. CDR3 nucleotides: TGTGCCAGCAGCTTAGATAGCTCCTACGAGCAGTACGTC.

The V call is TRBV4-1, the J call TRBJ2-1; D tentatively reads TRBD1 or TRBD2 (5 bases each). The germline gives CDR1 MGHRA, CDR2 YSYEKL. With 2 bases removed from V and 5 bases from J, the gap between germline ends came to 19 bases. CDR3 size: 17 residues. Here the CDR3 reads CASSQHNMGELNNEQFF. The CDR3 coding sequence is TGCGCCAGCAGCCAACACAATATGGGGGAGTTAAACAATGAGCAGTTCTTC.

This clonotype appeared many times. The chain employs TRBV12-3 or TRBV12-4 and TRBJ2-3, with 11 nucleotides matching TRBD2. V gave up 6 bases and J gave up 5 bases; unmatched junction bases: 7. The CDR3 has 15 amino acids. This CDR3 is CASSTTSGGGDTQYF. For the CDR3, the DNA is TGTGCCAGCAGCACCACTAGCGGGGGTGGAGATACGCAGTATTTT.

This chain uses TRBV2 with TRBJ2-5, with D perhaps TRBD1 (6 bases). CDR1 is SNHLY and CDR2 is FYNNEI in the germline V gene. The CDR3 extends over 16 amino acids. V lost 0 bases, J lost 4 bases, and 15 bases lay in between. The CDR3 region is CASSEASGQGTETQYF. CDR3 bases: TGTGCCAGCAGTGAAGCGTCGGGGCAGGGGACAGAGACCCAGTACTTC.

CDR3 bases: TGCAGCGCCGGACAGGGGTCCACTGAAGCTTTCTTT. Its protein is CSAGQGSTEAFF. The chain uses TRBV29-1 and TRBJ1-1; TRBD1 matches 9 bases. The CDR3 runs 12 residues. Per germline, CDR1 SQVTM and CDR2 ANQGSEA. The trim removed 7 bases at V and 4 bases at J, leaving 4 bases unmatched.

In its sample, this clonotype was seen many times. DNA of the CDR3: TGTGCCAGCAGCTTGGGGGTTGGCACTGAAGCTTTCTTT. Protein: CASSLGVGTEAFF. The V call is TRBV7-6, the J call TRBJ1-1; TRBD1 is a possible D gene (5 bases). CDR1 and CDR2 (germline): SGHVS, FNYEAQ. Trimming removed 3 bases from V and 4 bases from J, with 9 bases in between. This CDR3 region has 13 residues.

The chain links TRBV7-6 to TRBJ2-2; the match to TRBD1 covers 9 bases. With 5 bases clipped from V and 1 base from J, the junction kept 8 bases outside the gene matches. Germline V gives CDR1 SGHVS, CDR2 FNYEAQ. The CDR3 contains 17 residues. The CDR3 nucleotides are TGTGCCAGCAGCATACGACAGGGGGAAAAGAACACCGGGGAGCTGTTTTTT. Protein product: CASSIRQGEKNTGELFF.

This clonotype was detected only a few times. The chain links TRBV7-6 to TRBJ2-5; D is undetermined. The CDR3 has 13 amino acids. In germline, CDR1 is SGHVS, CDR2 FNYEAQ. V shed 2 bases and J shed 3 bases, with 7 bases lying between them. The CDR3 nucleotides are TGTGCCAGCAGCTTATCCCCCAAAGAGACCCAGTACTTC. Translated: CASSLSPKETQYF.

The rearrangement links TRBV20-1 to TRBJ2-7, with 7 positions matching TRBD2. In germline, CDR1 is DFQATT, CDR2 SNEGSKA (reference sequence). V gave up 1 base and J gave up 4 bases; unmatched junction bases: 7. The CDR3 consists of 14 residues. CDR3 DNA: TGCAGTGCTAGAGGACCGGGACTAAAATACGAGCAGTACTTC. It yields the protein CSARGPGLKYEQYF.

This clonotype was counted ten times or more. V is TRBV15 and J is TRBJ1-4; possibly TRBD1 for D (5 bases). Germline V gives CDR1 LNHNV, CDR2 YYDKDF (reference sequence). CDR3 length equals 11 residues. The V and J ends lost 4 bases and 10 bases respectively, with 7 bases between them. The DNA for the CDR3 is TGTGCCACCAGCACCGGGACAAAACTGTTTTTT. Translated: CATSTGTKLFF.

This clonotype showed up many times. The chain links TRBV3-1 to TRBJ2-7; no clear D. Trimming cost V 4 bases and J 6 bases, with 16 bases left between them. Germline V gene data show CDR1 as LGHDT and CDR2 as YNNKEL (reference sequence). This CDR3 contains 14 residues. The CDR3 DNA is TGTGCCAGCAGCCCGGCGATCCTAACGGGCGAGCAGTACTTC. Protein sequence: CASSPAILTGEQYF.

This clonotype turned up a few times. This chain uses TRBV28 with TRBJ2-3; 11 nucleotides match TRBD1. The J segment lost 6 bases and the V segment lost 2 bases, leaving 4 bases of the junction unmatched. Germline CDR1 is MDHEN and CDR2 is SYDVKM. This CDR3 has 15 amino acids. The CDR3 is CASSLIGTGGDTQYF. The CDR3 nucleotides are TGTGCCAGCAGTTTAATTGGGACAGGGGGGGATACGCAGTATTTT.

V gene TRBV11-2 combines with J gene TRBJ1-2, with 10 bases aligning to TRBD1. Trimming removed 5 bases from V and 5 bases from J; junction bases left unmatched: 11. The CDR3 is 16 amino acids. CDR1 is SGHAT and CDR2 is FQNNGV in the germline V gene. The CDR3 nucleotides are TGTGCCAGCAGCCGCGGGGCGGGACAGGGGAGTTATGGCTACACCTTC. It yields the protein CASSRGAGQGSYGYTF.

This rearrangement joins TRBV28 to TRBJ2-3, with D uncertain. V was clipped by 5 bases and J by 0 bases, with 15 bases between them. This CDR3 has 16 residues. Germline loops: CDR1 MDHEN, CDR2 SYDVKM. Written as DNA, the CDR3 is TGTGCCAGCAGTCCGACTTTCGGATCTAGCACAGATACGCAGTATTTT. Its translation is CASSPTFGSSTDTQYF.